The 2 T cell receptor beta chains below come from one sample, sequenced in a study of T cells after yellow fever vaccination. A single record per CDR3 protein comes from TCRdb applying MiXCR to the 5' RACE reads. In the table there are some 320,000 distinct CDR3 sequences, about 9.5% of which are singletons. The sequencing used PBMCs, collected on the day of the first yellow fever vaccination. These receptors all stem from a man between 18 and 29 years old who received the YFV17D yellow fever vaccine.

This chain joins TRBV4-2 and TRBJ2-3; 11 bases agree with TRBD2. Trimming at V came to 1 base and at J to 0 bases, leaving 3 bases not matched to a gene. Germline V gives CDR1 LGHNA, CDR2 YNFKEQ. The CDR3 consists of 17 residues. The CDR3 DNA is TGTGCCAGCAGCCAAGTTCTAGCGGGGGGTAGCACAGATACGCAGTATTTT. Amino acids: CASSQVLAGGSTDTQYF.

This clonotype was seen only once. This could be a read error, since a much larger clone is one nucleotide away. The gene calls are TRBV18 and TRBJ1-5; D is undetermined. Germline lookup yields CDR1 KGHSH and CDR2 LQKENI. The CDR3 runs to 13 residues. CDR3 region: CSSSPGRDQPQHF. DNA of the CDR3: TGTTCCAGCTCACCGGGGAGGGATCAGCCCCAGCATTTT.